The clone carrying this TCR beta chain was recorded at least ten times. This entry belongs to a study of CD8+CD57+ T cells in acquired aplastic anemia. Study in general: DNA recovered from sorted CD4+ and CD8+ cells had a mean of approximately 3 ug.

The authors sequenced patients whose flow cytometry had shown CD8+CD57+ cell expansion. For CDR3 and TCR beta VDJ profiling, genomic DNA was the template used. One entry per CDR3 protein, called by TCRdb with MiXCR from the reads. The table includes about 95,000 distinct CDR3 sequences, roughly 70% detected once. Trimming pared 3 bases from V and 7 bases from J, leaving 12 bases between. The length of the CDR3 is 13 residues. This chain uses TRBV12-3 or TRBV12-4 with TRBJ1-2; TRBD1 is a possible D gene (5 bases). The sample consisted of sorted CD4+, CD8+, or CD8+CD57+ T cells (not recorded which) from PBMCs. This clonotype was sampled from a human donor with aplastic anemia. The CDR3 loop is CASSLAGPSGYTF. The CDR3 DNA sequence: TGTGCCAGCAGTTTGGCGGGACCTAGTGGCTACACCTTC.